This T cell receptor beta chain was sequenced for a study of shared clonotypes between healthy human individuals. Study-level points and caveats: Among donors, sharing of clonotypes was expected to be affected by sequencing depth. The sole specimen, blood, was sampled, and tissue repertoires likely differ.

Sequencing was performed with immunoSEQ multiplex PCR; in TCRdb, only in-frame clones are kept and a portion is missing. This repertoire shows some 530,000 clones, approximately 84% found once; its top ten account for 10% to 15%. Germline V gives CDR1 MDHEN, CDR2 SYDVKM. The CDR3 runs to 15 residues. Trimming at V came to 4 bases and at J to 0 bases, leaving 5 bases not matched to a gene. Points on this clone: Its target is unknown.

Sample: PBMCs. The receptor was derived from a woman in her thirties or forties in good health. Some clones in this sample may be carry-over from other donors' samples. The chain links TRBV28 to TRBJ1-2; the match to TRBD1 covers 7 bases. The CDR3 sequence: CASSSSGGTNYGYTF. The CDR3 nucleotides are TGTGCCAGCAGTTCATCAGGGGGGACTAACTATGGCTACACCTTC.